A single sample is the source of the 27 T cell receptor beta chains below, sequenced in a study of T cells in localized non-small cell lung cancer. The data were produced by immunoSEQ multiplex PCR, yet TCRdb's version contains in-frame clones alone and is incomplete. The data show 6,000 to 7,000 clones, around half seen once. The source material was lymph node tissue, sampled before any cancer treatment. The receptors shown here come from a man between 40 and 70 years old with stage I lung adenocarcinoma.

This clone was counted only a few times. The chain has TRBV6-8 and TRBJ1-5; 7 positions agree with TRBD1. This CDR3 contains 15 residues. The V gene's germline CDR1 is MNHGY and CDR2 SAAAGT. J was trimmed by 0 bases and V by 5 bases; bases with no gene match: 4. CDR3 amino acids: CASSLQGTSNQPQHF. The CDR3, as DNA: TGTGCCAGCAGTCTACAGGGGACTAGCAATCAGCCCCAGCATTTT.

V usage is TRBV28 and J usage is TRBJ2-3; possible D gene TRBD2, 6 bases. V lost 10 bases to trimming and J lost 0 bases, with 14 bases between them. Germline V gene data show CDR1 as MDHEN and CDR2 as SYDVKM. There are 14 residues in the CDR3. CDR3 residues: CATGRRGSTDTQYF. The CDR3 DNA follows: TGTGCCACCGGGAGACGGGGTAGCACAGATACGCAGTATTTT.

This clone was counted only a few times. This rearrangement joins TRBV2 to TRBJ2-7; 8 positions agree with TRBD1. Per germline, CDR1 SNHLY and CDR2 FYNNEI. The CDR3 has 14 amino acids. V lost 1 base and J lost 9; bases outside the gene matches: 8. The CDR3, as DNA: TGTGCCAGCAGTGAAGGGGACAGGACTACGGGGCAGTACTTC. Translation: CASSEGDRTTGQYF.

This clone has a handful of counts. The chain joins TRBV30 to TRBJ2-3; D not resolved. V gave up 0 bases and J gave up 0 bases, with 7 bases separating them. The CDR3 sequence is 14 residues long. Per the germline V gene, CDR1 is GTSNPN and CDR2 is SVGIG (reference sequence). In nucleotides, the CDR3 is TGTGCCTGGAGTGTAAGTCAGAGCACAGATACGCAGTATTTT. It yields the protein CAWSVSQSTDTQYF. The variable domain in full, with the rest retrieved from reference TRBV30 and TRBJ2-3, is SQTIHQWPATLVQPVGSPLSLECTVEGTSNPNLYWYRQAAGRGLQLLFYSVGIGQISSEVPQNLSASRPQDRQFILSSKKLLLSDSGFYLCAWSVSQSTDTQYFGPGTRLTVL.

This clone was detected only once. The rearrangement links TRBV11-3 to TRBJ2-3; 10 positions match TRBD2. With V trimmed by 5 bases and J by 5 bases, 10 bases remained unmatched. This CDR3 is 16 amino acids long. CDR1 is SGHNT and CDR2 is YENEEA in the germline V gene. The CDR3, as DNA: TGTGCCAGCAGCCTCCGTAGCGGGAGGACGGGAGATACGCAGTATTTT. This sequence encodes CASSLRSGRTGDTQYF.

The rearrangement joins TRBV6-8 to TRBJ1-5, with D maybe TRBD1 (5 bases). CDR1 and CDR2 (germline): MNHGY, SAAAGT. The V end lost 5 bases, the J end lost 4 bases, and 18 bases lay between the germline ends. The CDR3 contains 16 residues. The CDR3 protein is CASSGRLPGGNQPQHF. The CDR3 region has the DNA TGTGCCAGCAGTGGACGACTACCCGGGGGTAATCAGCCCCAGCATTTT.

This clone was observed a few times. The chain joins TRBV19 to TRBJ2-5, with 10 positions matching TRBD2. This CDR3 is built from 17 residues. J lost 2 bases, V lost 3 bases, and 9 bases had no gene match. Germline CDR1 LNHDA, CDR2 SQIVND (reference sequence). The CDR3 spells CASSIFPPTSGQETQYF. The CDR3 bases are TGTGCCAGTAGTATCTTCCCCCCGACTAGCGGGCAAGAGACCCAGTACTTC.

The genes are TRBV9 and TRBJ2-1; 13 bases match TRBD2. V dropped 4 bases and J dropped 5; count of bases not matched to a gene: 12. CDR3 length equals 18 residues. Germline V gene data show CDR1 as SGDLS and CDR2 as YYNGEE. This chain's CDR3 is CASSPPEVGLAGNNEQFF. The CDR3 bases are TGTGCCAGCAGCCCCCCAGAGGTGGGACTAGCGGGAAACAATGAGCAGTTCTTC. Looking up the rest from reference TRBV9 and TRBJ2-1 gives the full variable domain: DSGVTQTPKHLITATGQRVTLRCSPRSGDLSVYWYQQSLDQGLQFLIQYYNGEERAKGNILERFSAQQFPDLHSELNLSSLELGDSALYFCASSPPEVGLAGNNEQFFGPGTRLTVL.

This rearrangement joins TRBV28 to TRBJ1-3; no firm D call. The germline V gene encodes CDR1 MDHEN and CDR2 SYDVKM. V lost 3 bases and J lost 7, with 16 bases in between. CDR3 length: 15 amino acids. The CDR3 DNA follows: TGTGCCAGCAGTTTTGGTCAGCCAGGTTGGAACACCATATATTTT. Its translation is CASSFGQPGWNTIYF.

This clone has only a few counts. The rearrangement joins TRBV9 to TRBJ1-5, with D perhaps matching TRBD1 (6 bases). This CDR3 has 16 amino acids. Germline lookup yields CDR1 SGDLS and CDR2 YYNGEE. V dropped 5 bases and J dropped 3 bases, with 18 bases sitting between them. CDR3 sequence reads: CASSEAGASPNQPQHF. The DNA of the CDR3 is TGTGCCAGCAGTGAAGCAGGGGCCAGCCCCAATCAGCCCCAGCATTTT. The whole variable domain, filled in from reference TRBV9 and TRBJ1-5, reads DSGVTQTPKHLITATGQRVTLRCSPRSGDLSVYWYQQSLDQGLQFLIQYYNGEERAKGNILERFSAQQFPDLHSELNLSSLELGDSALYFCASSEAGASPNQPQHFGDGTRLSIL.

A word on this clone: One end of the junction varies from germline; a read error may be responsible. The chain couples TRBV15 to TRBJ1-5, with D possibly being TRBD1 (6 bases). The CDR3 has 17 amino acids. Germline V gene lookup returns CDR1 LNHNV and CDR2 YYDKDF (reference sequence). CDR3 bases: TGTGCCACCAGCAGGGAAATCGGACAGAGAGGAAATCAGCTCCAGCATTTT. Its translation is CATSREIGQRGNQLQHF. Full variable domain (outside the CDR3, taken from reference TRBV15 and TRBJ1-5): DAMVIQNPRYQVTQFGKPVTLSCSQTLNHNVMYWYQQKSSQAPKLLFHYYDKDFNNEADTPDNFQSRRPNTSFCFLDIRSPGLGDTAMYLCATSREIGQRGNQLQHFGDGTRLSIL.

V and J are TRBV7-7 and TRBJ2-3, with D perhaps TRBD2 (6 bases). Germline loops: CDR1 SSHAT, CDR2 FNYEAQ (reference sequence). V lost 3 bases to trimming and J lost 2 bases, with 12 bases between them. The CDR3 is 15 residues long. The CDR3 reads CASSLLAGLTDTQYF. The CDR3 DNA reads TGTGCCAGCAGCTTGTTGGCGGGACTCACAGATACGCAGTATTTT. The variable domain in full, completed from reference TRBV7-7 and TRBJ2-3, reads GAGVSQSPRYKVTKRGQDVTLRCDPISSHATLYWYQQALGQGPEFLTYFNYEAQPDKSGLPSDRFSAERPEGSISTLTIQRTEQRDSAMYRCASSLLAGLTDTQYFGPGTRLTVL.

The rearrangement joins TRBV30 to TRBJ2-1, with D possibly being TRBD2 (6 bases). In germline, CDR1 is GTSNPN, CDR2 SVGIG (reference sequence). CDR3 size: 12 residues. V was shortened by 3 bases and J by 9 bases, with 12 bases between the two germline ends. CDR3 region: CAWSLFGGEQFF. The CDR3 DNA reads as TGTGCCTGGAGCCTCTTCGGGGGTGAGCAGTTCTTC.

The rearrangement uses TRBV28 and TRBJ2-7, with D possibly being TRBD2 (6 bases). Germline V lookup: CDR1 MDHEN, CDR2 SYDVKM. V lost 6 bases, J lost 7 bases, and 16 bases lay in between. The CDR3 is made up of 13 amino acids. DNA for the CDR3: TGTGCCAGCAGCTCCGGGCAGGGAGGAGAGCAGTACTTC. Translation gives CASSSGQGGEQYF. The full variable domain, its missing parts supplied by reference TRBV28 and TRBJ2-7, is DVKVTQSSRYLVKRTGEKVFLECVQDMDHENMFWYRQDPGLGLRLIYFSYDVKMKEKGDIPEGYSVSREKKERFSLILESASTNQTSMYLCASSSGQGGEQYFGPGTRLTVT.

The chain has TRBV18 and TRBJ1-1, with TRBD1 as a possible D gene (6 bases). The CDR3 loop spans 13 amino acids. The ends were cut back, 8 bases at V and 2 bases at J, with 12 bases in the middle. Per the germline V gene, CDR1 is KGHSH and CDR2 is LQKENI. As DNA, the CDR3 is TGTGCCAGCACATGGGACAAAAACACTGAAGCTTTCTTT. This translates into CASTWDKNTEAFF. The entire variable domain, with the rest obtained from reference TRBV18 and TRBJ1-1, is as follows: NAGVMQNPRHLVRRRGQEARLRCSPMKGHSHVYWYRQLPEEGLKFMVYLQKENIIDESGMPKERFSAEFPKEGPSILRIQQVVRGDSAAYFCASTWDKNTEAFFGQGTRLTVV.

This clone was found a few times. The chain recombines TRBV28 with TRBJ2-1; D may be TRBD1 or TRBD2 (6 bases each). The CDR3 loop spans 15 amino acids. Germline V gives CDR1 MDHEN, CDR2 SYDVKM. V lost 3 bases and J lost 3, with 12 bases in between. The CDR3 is CASSFQGRLYNEQFF. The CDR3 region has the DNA TGTGCCAGCAGTTTTCAGGGGAGGCTCTACAATGAGCAGTTCTTC.

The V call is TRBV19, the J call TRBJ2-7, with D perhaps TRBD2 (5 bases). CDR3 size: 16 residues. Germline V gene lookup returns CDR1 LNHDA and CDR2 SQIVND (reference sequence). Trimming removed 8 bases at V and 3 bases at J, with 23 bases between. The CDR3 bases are TGTGCCAGTCCGGGGTTGCCAGGCGGAACAGTCTACGAGCAGTACTTC. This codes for CASPGLPGGTVYEQYF. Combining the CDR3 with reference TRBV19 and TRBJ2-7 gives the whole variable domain DGGITQSPKYLFRKEGQNVTLSCEQNLNHDAMYWYRQDPGQGLRLIYYSQIVNDFQKGDIAEGYSVSREKKESFPLTVTSAQKNPTAFYLCASPGLPGGTVYEQYFGPGTRLTVT.

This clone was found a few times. The CDR3 loop is CAWSVMGEGLSPSYGYTF. CDR3 DNA: TGTGCCTGGAGTGTAATGGGGGAAGGACTCTCCCCAAGCTATGGCTACACCTTC. The V call is TRBV30, the J call TRBJ1-2; a weak D match, TRBD1 (5 bases). Germline V gives CDR1 GTSNPN, CDR2 SVGIG (reference sequence). V was clipped by 0 bases and J by 4 bases, with 24 bases between them. The CDR3 has 18 amino acids. Drawing the rest from reference TRBV30 and TRBJ1-2, the complete variable domain is SQTIHQWPATLVQPVGSPLSLECTVEGTSNPNLYWYRQAAGRGLQLLFYSVGIGQISSEVPQNLSASRPQDRQFILSSKKLLLSDSGFYLCAWSVMGEGLSPSYGYTFGSGTRLTVV.

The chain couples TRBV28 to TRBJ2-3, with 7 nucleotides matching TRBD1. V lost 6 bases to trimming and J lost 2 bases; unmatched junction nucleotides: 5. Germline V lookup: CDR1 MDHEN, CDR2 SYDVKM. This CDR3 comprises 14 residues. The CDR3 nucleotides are TGTGCCAGCAGCTCGACAGGGACCACAGATACGCAGTATTTT. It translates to CASSSTGTTDTQYF.

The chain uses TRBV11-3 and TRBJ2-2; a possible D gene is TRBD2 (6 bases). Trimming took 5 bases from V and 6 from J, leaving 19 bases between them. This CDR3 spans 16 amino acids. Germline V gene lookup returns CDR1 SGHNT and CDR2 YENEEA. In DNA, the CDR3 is TGTGCCAGCAGCCATCCTAGCGCCCTGTCGGCCGGGGAGCTGTTTTTT. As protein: CASSHPSALSAGELFF.

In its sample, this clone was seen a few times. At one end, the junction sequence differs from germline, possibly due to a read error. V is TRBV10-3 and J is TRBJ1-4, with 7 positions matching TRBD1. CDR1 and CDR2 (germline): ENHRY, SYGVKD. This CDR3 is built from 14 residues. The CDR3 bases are TGTGCCATTAGTACAGGGGCGGGGAATGAAAAGCTGTTTTTT. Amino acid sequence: CAISTGAGNEKLFF.

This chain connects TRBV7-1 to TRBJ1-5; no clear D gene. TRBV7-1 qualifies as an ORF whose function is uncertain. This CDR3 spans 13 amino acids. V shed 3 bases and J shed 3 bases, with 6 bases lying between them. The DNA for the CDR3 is TGTGCCAGCAGCTCTGGGTCCAATCAGCCCCAGCATTTT. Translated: CASSSGSNQPQHF.

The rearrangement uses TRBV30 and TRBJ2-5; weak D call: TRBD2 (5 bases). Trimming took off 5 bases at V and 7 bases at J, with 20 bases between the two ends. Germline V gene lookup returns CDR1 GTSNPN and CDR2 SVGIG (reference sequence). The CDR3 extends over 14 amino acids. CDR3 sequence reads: CAWESEGRRGTQYF. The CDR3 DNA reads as TGTGCCTGGGAGTCTGAAGGCCGCCGGGGGACCCAGTACTTC.

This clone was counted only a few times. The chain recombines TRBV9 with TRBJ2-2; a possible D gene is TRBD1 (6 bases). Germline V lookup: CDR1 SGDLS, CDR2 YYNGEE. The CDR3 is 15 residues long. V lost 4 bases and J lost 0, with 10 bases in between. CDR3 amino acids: CASSWTDANTGELFF. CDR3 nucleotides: TGTGCCAGCAGCTGGACAGACGCGAACACCGGGGAGCTGTTTTTT.

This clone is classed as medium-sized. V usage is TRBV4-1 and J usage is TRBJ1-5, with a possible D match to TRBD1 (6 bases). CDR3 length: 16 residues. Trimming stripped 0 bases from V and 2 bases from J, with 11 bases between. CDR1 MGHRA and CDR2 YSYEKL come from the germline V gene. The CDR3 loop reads CASSQDLRGGNQPQHF. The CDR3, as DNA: TGCGCCAGCAGCCAAGATCTCAGGGGAGGCAATCAGCCCCAGCATTTT.

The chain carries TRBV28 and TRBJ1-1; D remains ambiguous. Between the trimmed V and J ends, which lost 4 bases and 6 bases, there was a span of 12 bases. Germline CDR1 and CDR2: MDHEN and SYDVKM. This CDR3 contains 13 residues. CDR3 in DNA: TGTGCCAGCAGTTCCCCGGGAGGAGCTGAAGCTTTCTTT. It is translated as CASSSPGGAEAFF.

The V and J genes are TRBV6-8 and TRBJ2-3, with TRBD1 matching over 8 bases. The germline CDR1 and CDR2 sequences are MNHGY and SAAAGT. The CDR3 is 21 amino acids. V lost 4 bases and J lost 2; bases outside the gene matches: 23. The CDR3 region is CASSSSLDRGSYTRTTDTQYF. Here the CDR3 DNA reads TGTGCCAGCAGTTCTAGCCTCGACAGGGGTTCATACACCAGAACCACAGATACGCAGTATTTT.